Here is one T cell receptor (beta chain) with its context. This clonotype occurred once. The clone's antigen remains unknown. No quality values exist for individual bases; no much larger clone is one base distant. One read alone provides weak support. The TCR beta CDR3 regions were amplified from the RNA transcripts. For the first round of RT-PCR on the TCR CDR3, the HTBI primer set was used together with the Qiagen OneStep RT-PCR kit. Libraries were constructed in a second round of multiplex PCR, after which size selection and purification were carried out. Libraries were sequenced paired-end with 100 bp reads on an Illumina HiSeq2000. As for how the authors treated the data: SOAPnuke was used to process the raw data, removing reads that contained adapters or uncalled bases, had a mean Phred below 15, or lacked an exact match to the constant primer or identifier. High-quality paired reads were merged with COPE v1.2.5, and unique nucleotide sequences were defined as clonotypes. MiTCR v1.1 was used to align clonotypes to the IMGT TRBV, TRBD and TRBJ reference segments. Only V-J combinations with frequency above 0.0001, covering about 99% of repertoires, were analysed. The TCS score was defined as the ratio of F50 (clonal expansion) to E x V (chaos), calculated using BLOSUM62-based TCRdist between CDR3 peptides within each V-J. Welch's t-statistics and random forest reduced fewer than 600 V-J features to roughly 13, which were used in a naive Bayes classifier (R e1071). TCRdb redid the processing of the public reads, applying fastp at Q25 and MiXCR, and retained in-frame beta chains. Identical CDR3 protein sequences are pooled into one entry, listed with their most common genes and DNA. The V and J calls shown here were made by TCRdb, not taken from the authors' results. The sample contains roughly 380,000 distinct CDR3 sequences, 19% of them found a single time. In total, the top ten clones hold 3% to 4% of the sample.

Stable Graves' hyperthyroidism was defined as no progression to ophthalmopathy during 18 months of follow-up. The hyperthyroidism patients were between 18 and 65 years old and newly diagnosed, with a disease duration of less than 2 months. Any patient with an uncontrolled infection, another autoimmune disease, pregnancy or lactation was excluded. Diagnoses were based on clinical symptoms, serum thyroxine and TRAb, thyroid ultrasound and orbital computed tomography. PBMCs were isolated from about 10 ml of fresh peripheral blood by Ficoll-Paque density gradient centrifugation. Total RNA was extracted with Trizol reagent, and quality was checked on an Agilent 2100 Bioanalyzer. Reading the germline V gene gives CDR1 MNHEY and CDR2 SVGEGT. After removal of 7 bases from V and 6 bases from J, the junction retains 6 bases not matched to a gene. CDR3 length: 14 amino acids, cysteine to phenylalanine. Only the CDR3 DNA stays, 42 bases, in frame from base 1.

The record originates from a study of T cells in Graves' hyperthyroidism and ophthalmopathy (dated by TCRdb to between 2019 and 2020). Concerning the study at large: Peripheral blood samples were taken at initial diagnosis, before any treatment was given. To identify distinguishing TCR V-J signatures, a discovery cohort of around 98 patients was used, comprising fewer than 45 with Graves' ophthalmopathy and roughly 60 with stable Graves' hyperthyroidism. An independent validation cohort of under 20 hyperthyroidism patients and 17 patients who later progressed to ophthalmopathy tested prospective prediction of ophthalmopathy. The 85 to 100 discovery patients were randomly split 7:3 into training and test sets. The study also compared thyroid tissue and blood T-cell repertoires from over 5 Graves' hyperthyroidism patients. Following sampling, methimazole starting at 30 mg daily was given to hyperthyroidism patients, and high-dose intravenous methylprednisolone was given to ophthalmopathy patients. The paper describes TCR Vbeta CDR3 sequencing of 140 or so peripheral blood samples, made up of under 50 ophthalmopathy patients, roughly 72 hyperthyroidism patients and 17 progressor patients. Broader findings and caveats from the paper: No statistical method was used to set the sample size in advance, and investigators knew the group allocation. In cross-validation, a model built on a 13 V-J signature told ophthalmopathy apart from stable hyperthyroidism with about 90% sensitivity and about 81% specificity, and in testing the same model reached 80%/75%. Blood samples also contained most of the expanded thyroid clonotypes (frequency above 0.001), which suggests that blood repertoires may reflect thyroid immune responses. In validation, progression to ophthalmopathy was predicted by the model with 70.59% sensitivity and roughly 72% specificity, a median of 6.5 months before onset.

The sample consisted of blood. The source of this sequence is a woman younger than 30 with Graves' hyperthyroidism. Recombination linked TRBV6-2 or TRBV6-3 to TRBJ2-3; 11 bases in the middle match TRBD2. The sequenced DNA is TGTGCCAGCACCACCCGACTAGCGGGGGATACGCAGTATTTT. Its product reads: CASTTRLAGDTQYF.